This T cell receptor beta chain was recovered during a study of identical twins. The CDR3 spans 17 residues. V lost 3 bases, J lost 2 bases, and 17 bases lay in between. Germline V gene data show CDR1 as SGHTA and CDR2 as FQGTGA. MiXCR, applied by TCRdb to the 5' RACE reads, yields one record per CDR3 protein. The sample yields more than 600,000 distinct CDR3 sequences, about 20% seen once. These same data were also listed under a study on T cells expressing NK-cell markers. As that report states: Seropositivity for HCMV was found in seven of the eight sequenced donors, with one seronegative.

The clonotype originates from a young woman in good health. The chain employs TRBV7-3 and TRBJ2-1; possible D gene TRBD2, 5 bases. Sequencing was done on a sample of PBMCs. This CDR3 is CASSFRPASQTYNEQFF. The CDR3 DNA is TGTGCCAGCAGCTTTCGTCCGGCTAGCCAGACCTACAATGAGCAGTTCTTC.